Shown below are 24 T cell receptor beta chains from a single sample sequenced in a study of cytomegalovirus exposure and HLA in healthy donors. The PCR contained 60 Vbeta and 13 Jbeta primers. Some clones are missing from TCRdb's copy, which holds only in-frame ones; the method was immunoSEQ multiplex PCR. The repertoire holds about 120,000 clones, with roughly four fifths as singletons. Sequencing used PBMCs. These receptors were obtained from a woman in her late teens or twenties in good health and CMV-seronegative.

This chain connects TRBV20-1 to TRBJ1-1; D is perhaps TRBD1 (5 bases). Germline V lookup: CDR1 DFQATT, CDR2 SNEGSKA (reference sequence). V lost 5 bases and J 7 bases, leaving 11 bases between the germline ends. This CDR3 spans 11 amino acids. The CDR3, as DNA: TGCAGTGCTGCTTCAGGGTTTGAAGCTTTCTTT. Encoded protein: CSAASGFEAFF.

This clone was detected a few times. The V call is TRBV2, the J call TRBJ2-3, with D possibly being TRBD1 (5 bases). V lost 4 bases, J lost 5 bases, and 16 bases lay in between. The CDR3 runs to 15 residues. Germline V lookup: CDR1 SNHLY, CDR2 FYNNEI. The DNA of the CDR3 is TGTGCCAGCAGTGCGTTTGTAGGGGAACTAGATACGCAGTATTTT. Translation: CASSAFVGELDTQYF.

This rearrangement joins TRBV19 to TRBJ1-2; D might be TRBD1 (5 bases). CDR1 and CDR2 (germline): LNHDA, SQIVND (reference sequence). Trimming stripped 6 bases from V and 8 bases from J, with 19 bases between. This CDR3 is 14 amino acids long. The CDR3 protein is CASSPRRGNNGYTF. The DNA for the CDR3 is TGTGCCAGTAGCCCACGGCGGGGGAATAACGGCTACACCTTC.

This clone occurred once. The chain links TRBV5-4 to TRBJ2-7; a possible D gene is TRBD1 (6 bases). The CDR3 has 15 residues. Germline-derived CDR1 and CDR2 are SGHNT and YYREEE (reference sequence). Trimming removed 4 bases at V and 3 bases at J, with 17 bases between. CDR3 bases: TGTGCCAGCAGCCGGGACACTGGTCTTATCTACGAGCAGTACTTC. Its protein is CASSRDTGLIYEQYF.

The chain couples TRBV18 to TRBJ2-3; 9 nucleotides line up with TRBD2. Germline V gene sequence: CDR1 KGHSH, CDR2 LQKENI. The CDR3 contains 14 residues. V shed 3 bases and J 6 bases; nucleotides not matched to a gene: 4. The CDR3: CASSPGTSPDTQYF. In nucleotides, the CDR3 is TGTGCCAGCTCACCCGGGACTAGCCCGGATACGCAGTATTTT.

V is TRBV9 and J is TRBJ1-2; TRBD1 might be the D (6 bases). Germline CDR1 is SGDLS and CDR2 is YYNGEE. This CDR3 contains 15 residues. Trimming cost V 2 bases and J 2 bases, with 13 bases left between them. The CDR3 reads CASSVDNRVNYGYTF. The CDR3 nucleotides read TGTGCCAGCAGCGTGGACAACAGGGTCAACTATGGCTACACCTTC.

In its sample, this clone was seen a few times. In nucleotides, the CDR3 is TGCGCCAGCAGCCAACCCGGGACTAGGGGATACAATGAGCAGTTCTTC. It specifies CASSQPGTRGYNEQFF. This rearrangement joins TRBV4-1 to TRBJ2-1; 8 bases fit TRBD2. Unmatched junction bases numbered 7, after V lost 2 bases and J lost 4 bases. The CDR3 runs 16 residues. Germline CDR1 and CDR2: MGHRA and YSYEKL.

The chain joins TRBV5-4 to TRBJ2-3; the match to TRBD2 covers 12 bases. Unmatched junction bases numbered 8, after V lost 2 bases and J lost 4 bases. The CDR3 length is 17 residues. Germline values: CDR1 SGHNT, CDR2 YYREEE (reference sequence). CDR3 residues: CASSLRLAGGMADTQYF. The CDR3 nucleotides are TGTGCCAGCAGCTTAAGGCTAGCGGGGGGGATGGCAGATACGCAGTATTTT.

The chain has TRBV7-9 and TRBJ1-2; D ambiguous. Between the trimmed V and J ends, which lost 2 bases and 6 bases, there was a span of 13 bases. The germline CDR1 and CDR2 sequences are SEHNR and FQNEAQ (reference sequence). This CDR3 comprises 14 residues. The CDR3 DNA is TGTGCCAGCAGCTTAATAGAGAGGTCTCATGGCTACACCTTC. Its protein product is CASSLIERSHGYTF.

V is TRBV18 and J is TRBJ2-7; the D gene is possibly TRBD2 (6 bases). CDR1 is KGHSH, CDR2 LQKENI, per germline. Trimming removed 6 bases at V and 2 bases at J, with 14 bases between. The CDR3 runs 14 residues. The CDR3 DNA reads as TGTGCCAGCTCCCCCGGGACTCTCGCCTACGAGCAGTACTTC. This translates into CASSPGTLAYEQYF.

This chain links TRBV7-6 with TRBJ2-3; the D is unclear. The CDR3 sequence is 12 residues long. Germline CDR1 is SGHVS and CDR2 is FNYEAQ. Trimming pared 1 base from V and 11 bases from J, leaving 10 bases between. This CDR3 is CASSLGRNRQYF. CDR3 DNA: TGTGCCAGCAGCTTAGGCCGAAACAGGCAGTATTTT.

The chain carries TRBV2 and TRBJ2-2; TRBD1 matches at 12 bases. Looked up from germline, CDR1 is SNHLY and CDR2 is FYNNEI. With V trimmed by 5 bases and J by 5 bases, 3 bases remained unmatched. This CDR3 is 15 amino acids long. The CDR3 region has the DNA TGTGCCAGCAGTCGGGACAGGGGGCGGACCGGGGAGCTGTTTTTT. Amino acid sequence: CASSRDRGRTGELFF.

As to this clone: The junction departs from the called germline gene at one end, perhaps through a read error. This chain uses TRBV5-1 with TRBJ2-6, with D possibly matching TRBD1 (5 bases). Germline CDR1 is SGHRS and CDR2 is YFSETQ. This CDR3 spans 14 amino acids. Here the CDR3 reads CASMVGSGANGLTF. The DNA of the CDR3 is TGCGCCAGCATGGTGGGGTCTGGGGCCAACGGCCTGACTTTC.

V usage is TRBV7-2 and J usage is TRBJ2-5; TRBD2 is a possible D gene (6 bases). Trimming left V 3 bases short and J 2 bases short, with 13 bases between. CDR3 size: 15 residues. Germline V gene data show CDR1 as SGHTA and CDR2 as FQGNSA. CDR3: CASSFASVPQETQYF. As DNA, the CDR3 is TGTGCCAGCAGCTTTGCTAGCGTCCCTCAAGAGACCCAGTACTTC.

The table lists this clone with a count of one. The chain combines TRBV6-1 with TRBJ1-5, with D unclear. Trimming took off 5 bases at V and 2 bases at J, with 7 bases between the two ends. Germline assignment: CDR1 MNHNS and CDR2 SASEGT. This CDR3 is 13 amino acids long. The CDR3 coding sequence is TGTGCCAGCAGTCCGCGGGGCAATCAGCCCCAGCATTTT. Translating gives CASSPRGNQPQHF.

CDR3 residues: CASIKERFTGELFF. DNA of the CDR3: TGTGCCAGCATAAAGGAGCGGTTTACCGGGGAGCTGTTTTTT. The rearrangement uses TRBV2 and TRBJ2-2, with a tentative D call TRBD2 (5 bases). V lost 7 bases, J lost 5 bases, and 14 bases lay in between. Germline CDR1 is SNHLY and CDR2 is FYNNEI. The CDR3 has 14 residues.

The chain is built from TRBV30 and TRBJ1-5, with no clear D. V was cut by 3 bases and J by 2 bases, with 11 bases left in between. This CDR3 has 14 amino acids. Germline CDR1 reads GTSNPN; CDR2 reads SVGIG (reference sequence). The CDR3 sequence: CAWRLAGGNQPQHF. Written as DNA, the CDR3 is TGTGCCTGGAGGTTGGCGGGAGGCAATCAGCCCCAGCATTTT.

This rearrangement joins TRBV4-1 to TRBJ1-1, with D perhaps matching TRBD1 (6 bases). Trimming stripped 1 base from V and 4 bases from J, with 16 bases between. This CDR3 has 16 amino acids. Germline CDR1 reads MGHRA; CDR2 reads YSYEKL. The CDR3, as DNA: TGCGCCAGCAGCCAAGGGCAGGGGTTTATGTTCACTGAAGCTTTCTTT. Protein product: CASSQGQGFMFTEAFF.

The V gene is TRBV5-1, the J gene TRBJ2-3; TRBD1 is a possible D gene (6 bases). V lost 4 bases, J lost 1 base, and 13 bases lay in between. The CDR3 runs to 15 residues. Germline V gives CDR1 SGHRS, CDR2 YFSETQ. CDR3 in amino acids: CASSTGTIGTDTQYF. The CDR3 DNA follows: TGCGCCAGCAGCACGGGGACAATCGGCACAGATACGCAGTATTTT.

This chain joins TRBV10-3 and TRBJ2-1, with 9 bases aligning to TRBD1. Germline V gene data show CDR1 as ENHRY and CDR2 as SYGVKD. With 0 bases clipped from V and 7 bases from J, the junction kept 10 bases outside the gene matches. The CDR3 extends over 17 amino acids. The CDR3 loop reads CAISESRGTGSFNEQFF. The CDR3 coding sequence is TGTGCCATCAGTGAGTCACGGGGGACAGGGAGTTTTAATGAGCAGTTCTTC.

This rearrangement joins TRBV7-8 to TRBJ1-6; TRBD1 matches 7 bases. The V gene end was trimmed by 3 bases and the J gene end by 7 bases; junction bases not matched to a gene: 9. The CDR3 extends over 16 amino acids. Per germline, CDR1 SGHVS and CDR2 FQNEAQ. The CDR3 coding sequence is TGTGCCAGCAGCTTCCGTGGAGGGGGCGCGAATTCACCCCTCCACTTT. Amino acid sequence: CASSFRGGGANSPLHF.

As concerns this clone: The junction does not match germline at one end; this may be a read error. The sample contains more than one DNA sequence encoding this CDR3. The chain has TRBV10-3 and TRBJ1-2; a possible D gene is TRBD1 (5 bases). The CDR3 is made up of 13 amino acids. Per germline, CDR1 ENHRY and CDR2 SYGVKD. The CDR3 sequence is CAISERTLDGYTF. The CDR3 DNA sequence: TGTGCCATCAGTGAACGGACACTCGATGGCTACACCTTT.

The J gene is TRBJ1-2, the V gene TRBV27; D gene ambiguous. Germline V CDR1 and CDR2: MNHEY, SMNVEV (reference sequence). The CDR3 contains 15 residues. The ends were cut back, 0 bases at V and 2 bases at J, with 10 bases in the middle. CDR3 DNA sequence: TGTGCCAGCAGTTTATCCCCCGCAGGCAACTATGGCTACACCTTC. Amino acid sequence: CASSLSPAGNYGYTF.

The table lists this clone with a few counts. V is TRBV5-5 and J is TRBJ2-3; D is unresolved. The CDR3 totals 13 residues. The germline V gene has CDR1 SGHKS and CDR2 YYEKEE (reference sequence). Trimming left V 0 bases short and J 4 bases short, with 6 bases between. DNA of the CDR3: TGTGCCAGCAGCTTGGGGAGCCCAGATACGCAGTATTTT. Its protein product is CASSLGSPDTQYF. The full variable domain, rest sourced from reference TRBV5-5 and TRBJ2-3, is DAGVTQSPTHLIKTRGQQVTLRCSPISGHKSVSWYQQVLGQGPQFIFQYYEKEERGRGNFPDRFSARQFPNYSSELNVNALLLGDSALYLCASSLGSPDTQYFGPGTRLTVL.